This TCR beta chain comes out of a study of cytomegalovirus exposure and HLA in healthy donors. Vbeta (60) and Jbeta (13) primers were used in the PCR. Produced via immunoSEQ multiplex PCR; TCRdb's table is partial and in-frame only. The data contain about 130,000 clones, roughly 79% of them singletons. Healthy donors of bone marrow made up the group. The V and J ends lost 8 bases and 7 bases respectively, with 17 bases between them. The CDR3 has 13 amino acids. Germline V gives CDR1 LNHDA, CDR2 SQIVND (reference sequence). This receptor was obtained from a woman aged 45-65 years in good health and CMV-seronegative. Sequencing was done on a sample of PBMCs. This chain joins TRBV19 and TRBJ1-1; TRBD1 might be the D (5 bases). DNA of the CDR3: TGTGCCAGTGGGGCGTTACTGACGAATGAAGCTTTCTTT. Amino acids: CASGALLTNEAFF.